The present TCR beta chain was sequenced within a study of T-cell memory formation after mild COVID-19. The study, taken as a whole, reports: Clones that contracted from day 15 to 85 were balanced CD4/CD8, while later expanders leaned CD4+. Pre-infection memory carried some responding clones, suggesting that cross-reactive memory joined. Among contracting clones, CD4+ were mainly CM/EM and CD8+ enriched in EMRA.

V lost 3 bases to trimming and J lost 2 bases, with 11 bases between them. This CDR3 has 15 residues. Germline CDR1 and CDR2: SGHTA and FQGNSA. TCRalpha and TCRbeta libraries used 5'RACE with constant-segment primers and UMIs. TCRdb passed the 5' RACE reads through MiXCR, listing each CDR3 protein once. The sample lists about 110,000 distinct CDR3 sequences; roughly 20% were seen once. Of note for this clonotype: What it recognizes is unknown.

This clonotype was sampled from a man younger than 35 who had mild COVID-19 (a few samples of this study predate the infection). Cell type and time point are not known. Sequenced: PBMCs or a T cell subset sorted from them (not recorded which). The chain employs TRBV7-2 and TRBJ2-1, with a tentative D call TRBD2 (6 bases). The CDR3 DNA sequence: TGTGCCAGCAGCTTCGGAGGGGCGCCCTACAATGAGCAGTTCTTC. This translates into CASSFGGAPYNEQFF.